Described below is a single T cell receptor (beta chain) sequence and its context. Trimming removed 0 bases from V and 7 bases from J, with 9 bases in between. The CDR3 consists of 13 residues. Germline V gene data show CDR1 as SGHTA and CDR2 as FQGNSA. TCRdb recomputed calls from the 5' RACE reads with MiXCR, one row per CDR3 protein. The sample yields roughly 63,000 distinct CDR3 sequences, 10% to 15% seen once. The data are from a study of early T cells in non-severe SARS-CoV-2 infection. As for the study in general: The authors sequenced bulk RNA from unsorted whole blood, leaving chains unpaired.

Sequencing used whole blood. This receptor was obtained from an adult who was a healthcare worker with PCR-confirmed SARS-CoV-2 infection or an uninfected control (not recorded which). J is TRBJ1-2 and V is TRBV7-2, with TRBD1 as a possible D gene (5 bases). The CDR3 coding sequence is TGTGCCAGCAGCTTAGCGGTCGGGGGTGGCTACACCTTC. This codes for CASSLAVGGGYTF.